Listed here is a single T cell receptor beta chain. Its specificity is unknown. This entry belongs to a study of cytomegalovirus exposure and HLA in healthy donors. The germline CDR1 and CDR2 sequences are MGHRA and YSYEKL. The CDR3 runs to 13 residues. Trimming at V came to 4 bases and at J to 6 bases, leaving 2 bases not matched to a gene. Primers for the PCR totalled 60 Vbeta and 13 Jbeta. Sequenced by immunoSEQ multiplex PCR; TCRdb stores in-frame clones only, minus some. The sample comprises about 130,000 clones, approximately 79% of which are singletons, and roughly 4.5% rests with the top ten. Study results and limitations: The number of N-insertions in an Asian-associated ancestry cluster was reportedly below the roughly 700-donor mean in a later analysis.

The TCR was taken from a man aged 18 to 29 in good health and CMV-seropositive. V usage is TRBV4-1 and J usage is TRBJ2-5; 10 positions agree with TRBD2. The sample was PBMCs. The CDR3 region has the DNA TGCGCCAGCAGCCCACTAGCGGGAAAGACCCAGTACTTC. Translation gives CASSPLAGKTQYF.